Presented here are 15 T cell receptor beta chains from one specimen sequenced in a study of blood T cell repertoires in COVID-19. Sequencing was performed with immunoSEQ multiplex PCR; in TCRdb, only in-frame clones are kept and a portion is missing. The sample yields roughly 260,000 clones, 88% seen once. Sample: peripheral blood. These TCRs come from a man aged 55-75 years who had recovered from COVID-19.

This sequence joins TRBV11-2 and TRBJ1-6, with 7 nucleotides matching TRBD1. This CDR3 is 14 amino acids long. Germline trimming cut 8 bases from V and 4 bases from J; bases unmatched to any gene: 5. Per germline, CDR1 SGHAT and CDR2 FQNNGV. CDR3 protein: CASGKGQYNSPLHF. The DNA of the CDR3 is TGTGCCAGCGGAAAGGGACAGTATAATTCACCCCTCCACTTT.

The V gene is TRBV11-2, the J gene TRBJ2-7; D is perhaps TRBD2 (5 bases). V lost 5 bases and J lost 8, with 13 bases in between. CDR3 size: 12 residues. The germline V gene encodes CDR1 SGHAT and CDR2 FQNNGV. The CDR3 protein is CASSQGREKQYF. The CDR3 nucleotides read TGTGCCAGCAGCCAAGGGAGAGAAAAGCAGTACTTC.

The chain combines TRBV15 with TRBJ1-2; 7 bases fit TRBD1. V lost 5 bases to trimming and J lost 6 bases; unmatched junction nucleotides: 6. Germline V gene sequence: CDR1 LNHNV, CDR2 YYDKDF (reference sequence). The CDR3 is made up of 13 amino acids. The CDR3 is CATSFGRGDGYTF. The CDR3 DNA follows: TGTGCCACCAGCTTTGGCAGGGGGGATGGCTACACCTTC.

DNA for the CDR3: TGTGCCAGCAGCCAGGGACTACCCGGACAGCCCCAGCATTTT. Its translation: CASSQGLPGQPQHF. This chain joins TRBV3-1 (or the pseudogene TRBV3-2) and TRBJ1-5; D may be TRBD1 (5 bases). Trimming left V 3 bases short and J 7 bases short, with 13 bases between. This CDR3 region has 14 residues. Per germline, CDR1 LGHDT and CDR2 YNNKEL (reference sequence).

The rearrangement uses TRBV7-2 and TRBJ1-2, with D perhaps matching TRBD1 (5 bases). This CDR3 spans 14 amino acids. Germline CDR1 reads SGHTA; CDR2 reads FQGNSA. Trimming shortened V by 7 bases and J by 7 bases, and 19 bases separated the two germline ends. The CDR3 DNA follows: TGTGCCAGCATCCTCGGGGCGGGGACGGGTGGCTACACCTTC. Translation: CASILGAGTGGYTF. Full variable domain (outside the CDR3, taken from reference TRBV7-2 and TRBJ1-2): GAGVSQSPSNKVTEKGKDVELRCDPISGHTALYWYRQSLGQGLEFLIYFQGNSAPDKSGLPSDRFSAERTGGSVSTLTIQRTQQEDSAVYLCASILGAGTGGYTFGSGTRLTVV.

The chain couples TRBV7-3 to TRBJ1-2; the match to TRBD1 covers 7 bases. Germline values: CDR1 SGHTA, CDR2 FQGTGA. With V trimmed by 5 bases and J by 7 bases, 10 bases remained unmatched. This CDR3 has 14 amino acids. The CDR3 protein is CASSQTGAGGGYTF. CDR3 DNA: TGTGCCAGCAGCCAAACAGGGGCGGGAGGTGGCTACACCTTC.

The chain uses TRBV5-1 and TRBJ2-7; D gene ambiguous. CDR1 and CDR2 (germline): SGHRS, YFSETQ. V was cut by 0 bases and J by 3 bases, with 7 bases left in between. The CDR3 extends over 13 amino acids. CDR3 amino acids: CASSLADIYEQYF. The CDR3 DNA follows: TGCGCCAGCAGCTTGGCCGACATCTACGAGCAGTACTTC.

The chain employs TRBV3-1 (or the pseudogene TRBV3-2) and TRBJ1-2, with D possibly TRBD1 on 6 matching bases. Germline CDR1 LGHDT, CDR2 YNNKEL (reference sequence). The CDR3 is 15 residues long. The germline V and J ends were trimmed by 1 base and 5 bases, with 14 bases remaining between them. CDR3 loop: CASSQGQAGLYGYTF. CDR3 DNA: TGTGCCAGCAGCCAAGGACAGGCGGGCCTATATGGCTACACCTTC.

The V and J genes are TRBV5-1 and TRBJ1-6; 8 nucleotides match TRBD1. Germline loops: CDR1 SGHRS, CDR2 YFSETQ. V lost 2 bases and J lost 10; bases outside the gene matches: 8. The length of the CDR3 is 15 residues. CDR3: CASSLALGQGSPLHF. The CDR3 nucleotides are TGCGCCAGCAGCTTAGCCCTCGGACAGGGCTCACCCCTCCACTTT.

The rearrangement links TRBV20-1 to TRBJ1-2; D gene ambiguous. The V gene's germline CDR1 is DFQATT and CDR2 SNEGSKA (reference sequence). The V end was cut by 2 bases, the J end by 6 bases, with 4 bases between. CDR3 length: 10 amino acids. CDR3 amino acids: CSARRDGYTF. The CDR3 coding sequence is TGCAGTGCTAGACGGGATGGCTACACCTTC.

The J gene is TRBJ2-5, the V gene TRBV19, with a tentative D call TRBD2 (7 bases). CDR3 length: 14 amino acids. V was cut by 7 bases and J by 1 base, with 13 bases left in between. Germline loops: CDR1 LNHDA, CDR2 SQIVND (reference sequence). CDR3 nucleotide sequence: TGTGCCAGTAAACGGGGGGCCCTCCAAGAGACCCAGTACTTC. It yields the protein CASKRGALQETQYF. Based on the CDR3 plus reference TRBV19 and TRBJ2-5, the full variable domain is DGGITQSPKYLFRKEGQNVTLSCEQNLNHDAMYWYRQDPGQGLRLIYYSQIVNDFQKGDIAEGYSVSREKKESFPLTVTSAQKNPTAFYLCASKRGALQETQYFGPGTRLLVL.

The genes are TRBV18 and TRBJ2-3, with 12 bases aligning to TRBD2. This CDR3 is built from 16 residues. The ends lost 4 bases at V and 3 bases at J; junction bases unmatched: 5. Per germline, CDR1 KGHSH and CDR2 LQKENI. CDR3 loop: CASSREGLAGTDTQYF. CDR3 nucleotides: TGTGCCAGCTCACGCGAGGGACTAGCGGGTACAGATACGCAGTATTTT.

This clone was detected once. The chain joins TRBV30 to TRBJ1-3; maybe TRBD1 (5 bases). CDR3 length: 16 residues. Germline loops: CDR1 GTSNPN, CDR2 SVGIG (reference sequence). The ends were cut back, 0 bases at V and 0 bases at J, with 12 bases in the middle. Written as DNA, the CDR3 is TGTGCCTGGAGTGTACGTGGGGCTCGCTCTGGAAACACCATATATTTT. Amino acid sequence: CAWSVRGARSGNTIYF.

This clone was detected a few times. J is TRBJ1-1 and V is TRBV9, with 8 bases matching TRBD1. V trimming: 2 bases; J trimming: 0 bases; junction bases outside the gene matches: 9. Germline CDR1 reads SGDLS; CDR2 reads YYNGEE. CDR3 size: 17 residues. The CDR3 DNA is TGTGCCAGCAGCGTCAACCCGGACAGGGCGATGAACACTGAAGCTTTCTTT. Amino acids: CASSVNPDRAMNTEAFF.

This chain joins TRBV9 and TRBJ1-6; 12 bases agree with TRBD1. CDR1 and CDR2 (germline): SGDLS, YYNGEE. CDR3 size: 16 residues. V was clipped by 0 bases and J by 9 bases; unmatched bases: 4. CDR3 loop: CASSVGGDRGPSPLHF. The CDR3 coding sequence is TGTGCCAGCAGCGTAGGGGGGGACAGGGGGCCTTCACCCCTCCACTTT. Combining the CDR3 with reference TRBV9 and TRBJ1-6 gives the whole variable domain DSGVTQTPKHLITATGQRVTLRCSPRSGDLSVYWYQQSLDQGLQFLIQYYNGEERAKGNILERFSAQQFPDLHSELNLSSLELGDSALYFCASSVGGDRGPSPLHFGNGTRLTVT.